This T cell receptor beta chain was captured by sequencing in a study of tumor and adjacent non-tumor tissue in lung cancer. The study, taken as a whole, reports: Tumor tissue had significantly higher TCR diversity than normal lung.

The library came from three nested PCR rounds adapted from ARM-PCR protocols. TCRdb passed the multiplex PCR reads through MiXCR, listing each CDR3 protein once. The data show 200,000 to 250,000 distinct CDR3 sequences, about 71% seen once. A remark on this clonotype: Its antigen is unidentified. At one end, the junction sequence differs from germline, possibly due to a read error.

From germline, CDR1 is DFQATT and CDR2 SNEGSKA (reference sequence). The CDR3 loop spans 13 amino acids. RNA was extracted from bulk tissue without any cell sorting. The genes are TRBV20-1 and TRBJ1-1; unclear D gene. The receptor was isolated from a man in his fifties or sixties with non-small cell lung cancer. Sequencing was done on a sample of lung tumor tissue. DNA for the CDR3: TGCAGTGCTAGGTCACGTCAGAGGAATGAAGTTTTCTTT. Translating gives CSARSRQRNEVFF.